These 16 T cell receptor beta chains share one sample of origin, sequenced in a study of metastatic and nonmetastatic thyroid tumors. Thyroid surgery took place with no prior treatment in any patient. Via MiXCR, TCRdb re-called the PCR reads. Counted here are roughly 13,000 clones, less than 30% occurring once; the ten biggest clones make up about a tenth. The sample comprised tumor tissue. These receptors originate from a female donor with papillary thyroid cancer or a benign thyroid nodule (not recorded which). Some clones in this sample may be carry-over from other donors' samples.

This clone was seen a few times. This may arise from a read error, as a much more abundant clone is one base away. This chain uses TRBV28 with TRBJ1-5, with D unresolved. The CDR3 is 18 amino acids. Trimming removed 2 bases at V and 3 bases at J, with 20 bases between. Germline V gene data show CDR1 as MDHEN and CDR2 as SYDVKM. CDR3 DNA: TGTGCCAGCAGTTTAGGCCGGTACAGAGGTCCAAACAATCAGCCCCAGCATTTT. Translating gives CASSLGRYRGPNNQPQHF. Full variable domain (remainder filled in from reference TRBV28 and TRBJ1-5): DVKVTQSSRYLVKRTGEKVFLECVQDMDHENMFWYRQDPGLGLRLIYFSYDVKMKEKGDIPEGYSVSREKKERFSLILESASTNQTSMYLCASSLGRYRGPNNQPQHFGDGTRLSIL.

Relative to its sample, this clone is medium-sized. This chain joins TRBV4-2 and TRBJ2-1; TRBD1 is a possible D gene (5 bases). Trimming took off 3 bases at V and 0 bases at J, with 12 bases between the two ends. Germline V CDR1 and CDR2: LGHNA, YNFKEQ. The CDR3 has 16 amino acids. The CDR3 spells CASSHDSLSSYNEQFF. As DNA, the CDR3 is TGTGCCAGCAGCCACGACAGCCTCAGCTCCTACAATGAGCAGTTCTTC.

This clone was seen more than once but under ten times. The chain combines TRBV6-4 with TRBJ2-2; D gene unclear. V lost 8 bases and J lost 3, with 13 bases in between. This CDR3 region has 14 residues. Germline assignment: CDR1 MRHNA and CDR2 SNTAGT. The CDR3 loop reads CASSKGTYTGELFF. CDR3 nucleotide sequence: TGTGCCAGCTCCAAAGGTACCTACACCGGGGAGCTGTTTTTT.

Within the sample, this clone is medium-sized. The J gene is TRBJ1-5, the V gene TRBV2; D not resolved. V gave up 4 bases and J gave up 5 bases, with 9 bases separating them. The CDR3 runs 13 residues. Germline CDR1 SNHLY, CDR2 FYNNEI. Here the CDR3 DNA reads TGTGCCAGCAGTGCCCAGCGGGATCAGCCCCAGCATTTT. Translated: CASSAQRDQPQHF.

This clone was recorded at least ten times. Written as DNA, the CDR3 is TGCAGTGCTCCCCCCCTCGGGACAACTAATGAAAAACTGTTTTTT. This translates into CSAPPLGTTNEKLFF. The rearrangement joins TRBV20-1 to TRBJ1-4; D gene uncertain. The V end lost 5 bases, the J end lost 0 bases, and 13 bases lay between the germline ends. The germline gives CDR1 DFQATT, CDR2 SNEGSKA (reference sequence). The CDR3 totals 15 residues.

This clone is large in the sample. V usage is TRBV24-1 and J usage is TRBJ2-7; the match to TRBD1 covers 9 bases. Germline loops: CDR1 KGHDR, CDR2 SFDVKD. This CDR3 contains 14 residues. With 6 bases clipped from V and 4 bases from J, the junction kept 6 bases outside the gene matches. In nucleotides, the CDR3 is TGTGCCACCAGTCCGGGACAGGGATTTTACGAGCAGTACTTC. Encoded protein: CATSPGQGFYEQYF.

The chain carries TRBV19 and TRBJ1-3; D gene unclear. The ends were cut back, 8 bases at V and 4 bases at J, with 12 bases in the middle. Germline CDR1 and CDR2: LNHDA and SQIVND (reference sequence). CDR3 length equals 13 residues. CDR3 protein: CASADGRGNTIYF. As DNA, the CDR3 is TGTGCCAGTGCAGACGGACGGGGAAACACCATATATTTT.

In this sample, this clone turned up a few times. The chain has TRBV6-1 and TRBJ2-1; TRBD2 aligns across 10 bases. Germline CDR1 and CDR2: MNHNS and SASEGT. CDR3 length: 14 residues. Unmatched junction bases numbered 5, after V lost 5 bases and J lost 7 bases. CDR3 in amino acids: CASSPPSGGNEQFF. The CDR3 coding sequence is TGTGCCAGCAGTCCCCCTAGCGGGGGAAATGAGCAGTTCTTC.

This clone was recorded many times. This sample includes further DNA sequences coding for the same CDR3. The V gene is TRBV4-2, the J gene TRBJ2-1; D gene uncertain. Trimming took off 0 bases at V and 7 bases at J, with 19 bases between the two ends. CDR1 is LGHNA, CDR2 YNFKEQ, per germline. This CDR3 spans 17 amino acids. The DNA for the CDR3 is TGTGCCAGCAGCCAAGAATACTACCCACAATTACAAAATGAGCAGTTCTTC. It encodes CASSQEYYPQLQNEQFF.

Only a few counts were recorded for this clone. The rearrangement joins TRBV6-5 to TRBJ1-5; D is uncertain. This CDR3 contains 11 residues. V lost 0 bases to trimming and J lost 15 bases, with 9 bases between them. Germline V gene sequence: CDR1 MNHEY, CDR2 SVGAGI. The DNA for the CDR3 is TGTGCCAGCAGTTACTCCGCAAGTCCGCATTTT. Amino acid sequence: CASSYSASPHF.

At least ten counts were recorded for this clone. This chain uses TRBV10-3 with TRBJ1-2; D gene unclear. Germline loops: CDR1 ENHRY, CDR2 SYGVKD. The CDR3 loop spans 12 amino acids. The V end lost 0 bases, the J end lost 10 bases, and 9 bases lay between the germline ends. DNA for the CDR3: TGTGCCATCAGTGAGTCGGGAGTTGACTACACCTTC. As protein: CAISESGVDYTF.

This clone has a handful of counts. This sequence joins TRBV7-3 and TRBJ2-2, with 10 bases matching TRBD2. The CDR3 totals 16 residues. Unmatched junction bases numbered 8, after V lost 6 bases and J lost 4 bases. Germline lookup yields CDR1 SGHTA and CDR2 FQGTGA. The CDR3 nucleotides read TGTGCCAGCAGTCCAGCGGGAGGGTCGGGCACCGGGGAGCTGTTTTTT. Translating gives CASSPAGGSGTGELFF. Combining the CDR3 with reference TRBV7-3 and TRBJ2-2 gives the whole variable domain GAGVSQTPSNKVTEKGKYVELRCDPISGHTALYWYRQSLGQGPEFLIYFQGTGAADDSGLPNDRFFAVRPEGSVSTLKIQRTERGDSAVYLCASSPAGGSGTGELFFGEGSRLTVL.

Relative to its sample, this clone is medium-sized (0.01 to 0.1%). J is TRBJ2-1 and V is TRBV7-9; D is unclear. Germline V gene lookup returns CDR1 SEHNR and CDR2 FQNEAQ (reference sequence). The length of the CDR3 is 11 residues. V lost 5 bases and J 8 bases, leaving 7 bases between the germline ends. The CDR3 DNA sequence: TGTGCCAGCAGCCCCTCTGATGAGCAGTTCTTC. Translated: CASSPSDEQFF.

This clone was found many times. This chain connects TRBV29-1 to TRBJ1-4, with 7 bases lining up with TRBD1. With 4 bases clipped from V and 4 bases from J, the junction kept 3 bases outside the gene matches. The germline CDR1 and CDR2 sequences are SQVTM and ANQGSEA. This CDR3 comprises 13 residues. The CDR3 DNA is TGCAGCGTTGTGACAGGGAGTAATGAAAAACTGTTTTTT. This encodes CSVVTGSNEKLFF.

This clone was counted only a few times. This chain uses TRBV25-1 with TRBJ1-4; a possible D gene is TRBD1 (6 bases). This CDR3 region has 14 residues. V lost 2 bases and J 7 bases, leaving 11 bases between the germline ends. Germline V gene lookup returns CDR1 MGHDK and CDR2 SYGVNS. The CDR3 loop reads CASSEGGGPEKLFF. The CDR3 bases are TGTGCCAGCAGTGAAGGGGGGGGGCCTGAAAAACTGTTTTTT.

This clone was detected a few times. This CDR3 is also generated by other DNA sequences in the sample. The chain uses TRBV6-4 and TRBJ2-3; 7 bases are shared with TRBD2. The CDR3 totals 17 residues. Germline V gives CDR1 MRHNA, CDR2 SNTAGT. J was trimmed by 5 bases and V by 2 bases; bases with no gene match: 13. The CDR3 is CASSDGREVREGDTQYF. DNA of the CDR3: TGTGCCAGCAGTGACGGGAGGGAAGTTAGAGAGGGAGATACGCAGTATTTT.